A single sample is the source of the 26 T cell receptor beta chains below, sequenced in a study of patients with pleural tuberculosis. TCRdb ran MiXCR on the reads and lists one entry per CDR3 protein. The sample includes 29,000 or so distinct CDR3 sequences, 15% to 20% seen only once; the top ten take under 4%. The specimen sequenced was peripheral blood. These receptors all stem from a human donor with pleural tuberculosis.

This clonotype was counted ten times or more. The V and J genes are TRBV20-1 and TRBJ2-1, with 16 bases aligning to TRBD2. V lost 5 bases to trimming and J lost 10 bases; unmatched junction nucleotides: 8. The CDR3 covers 15 residues. CDR1 and CDR2 from the germline V gene are DFQATT and SNEGSKA (reference sequence). The CDR3 DNA reads as TGCAGTGCTCGAGGGACTAGCGGGAGGGCCGTGGAGCAGTTCTTC. Its protein is CSARGTSGRAVEQFF.

This clonotype counts as medium-sized. V and J are TRBV6-6 and TRBJ1-5; the D is unclear. Per the germline V gene, CDR1 is MNHNY and CDR2 is SVGAGI (reference sequence). V was pared by 2 bases and J by 2 bases, with 7 bases between. The CDR3 loop spans 14 amino acids. CDR3 sequence (DNA): TGTGCCAGCAGTTACCGTTTGGGCAATCAGCCCCAGCATTTT. Its translation: CASSYRLGNQPQHF.

The CDR3 DNA reads as TGTGCCGGCACCCCCTCGCCGGGCACCATGGGTGGCTACACCTTC. Its protein is CAGTPSPGTMGGYTF. V usage is TRBV27 and J usage is TRBJ1-2; D unclear. CDR1 is MNHEY and CDR2 is SMNVEV in the germline V gene (reference sequence). The CDR3 is 15 amino acids. V was clipped by 11 bases and J by 7 bases, with 26 bases between them.

This clonotype was seen ten or more times. The chain is built from TRBV6-1 and TRBJ2-1; 8 bases fit TRBD1. The germline gives CDR1 MNHNS, CDR2 SASEGT. The V segment lost 5 bases and the J segment 5 bases; nucleotides outside the gene matches: 8. The CDR3 contains 15 residues. CDR3 sequence: CASSSPGTGHNEQFF. The CDR3, as DNA: TGTGCCAGCAGTTCCCCCGGGACAGGTCACAATGAGCAGTTCTTC.

Ten or more counts support this clonotype. The chain uses TRBV12-3 or TRBV12-4 and TRBJ2-1; D uncertain. The germline V and J ends were trimmed by 3 bases and 5 bases, with 14 bases remaining between them. The CDR3 length is 15 residues. The CDR3 nucleotides read TGTGCCAGCAGTTTCGGTTCGACTGTCCACAATGAGCAGTTCTTC. Translation gives CASSFGSTVHNEQFF.

This clonotype was seen repeatedly, ten times or more. The rearrangement joins TRBV25-1 to TRBJ2-1; D may be TRBD1 (5 bases). The CDR3 spans 15 residues. CDR1 and CDR2 (germline): MGHDK, SYGVNS. Trimming pared 7 bases from V and 0 bases from J, leaving 13 bases between. The CDR3 DNA is TGTGCCAGCATTGGTCGGACAAGCTCCTACAATGAGCAGTTCTTC. Encoded protein: CASIGRTSSYNEQFF.

This clonotype was detected many times. CDR3 residues: CASRARLAGSGEQYF. For the CDR3, the DNA is TGTGCCAGCAGGGCGCGCCTAGCGGGATCAGGCGAGCAGTACTTC. J is TRBJ2-7 and V is TRBV6-1; 9 bases map to TRBD2. J was trimmed by 6 bases and V by 6 bases; bases with no gene match: 12. In germline, CDR1 is MNHNS, CDR2 SASEGT. This CDR3 contains 15 residues.

This clonotype was detected many times. A junction boundary mismatches the germline segment, possibly from a read error. This chain connects TRBV2 to TRBJ1-2, with D uncertain. This CDR3 has 12 residues. Germline V gene sequence: CDR1 SNHLY, CDR2 FYNNEI. The CDR3 nucleotides are TGTGGCAGCCGCTACACTAACTATGGCTACACCTTC. Translation: CGSRYTNYGYTF.

The sample holds a few counts of this clonotype. This CDR3 reads CASSLRLAGSPQQYF. CDR3 nucleotide sequence: TGTGCCAGCAGCCTCCGACTAGCGGGGTCCCCTCAGCAGTACTTC. V usage is TRBV3-1 and J usage is TRBJ2-7; 11 bases are a match to TRBD2. This CDR3 spans 15 amino acids. Trimming took 4 bases from V and 8 from J; bases not matched to a gene: 10. Germline CDR1 and CDR2: LGHDT and YNNKEL (reference sequence).

This clonotype was counted ten times or more. The rearrangement joins TRBV19 to TRBJ2-4; the D gene could be TRBD1 or TRBD2 (5 bases each). CDR1 is LNHDA and CDR2 is SQIVND in the germline V gene (reference sequence). The V end was cut by 7 bases, the J end by 0 bases, with 13 bases between. The CDR3 has 15 residues. The DNA of the CDR3 is TGTGCCAGTACCCCCCCGGGGCTAGCCAAAAACATTCAGTACTTC. Translated, it gives CASTPPGLAKNIQYF.

Ten or more counts support this clonotype. The chain employs TRBV15 and TRBJ2-1; no firm D call. The CDR3 has 14 residues. Germline-derived CDR1 and CDR2 are LNHNV and YYDKDF (reference sequence). Trimming took 1 base from V and 7 from J, leaving 11 bases between them. CDR3 sequence (DNA): TGTGCCACCAGCAGAGCGGACCTGGAGAATGAGCAGTTCTTC. It specifies CATSRADLENEQFF.

This clonotype was recorded at least ten times. This chain connects TRBV19 to TRBJ2-1; 10 nucleotides match TRBD2. Germline V gene data show CDR1 as LNHDA and CDR2 as SQIVND (reference sequence). This CDR3 has 14 amino acids. Unmatched junction bases numbered 3, after V lost 3 bases and J lost 7 bases. The CDR3 region is CASSMLAGVNEQFF. The DNA of the CDR3 is TGTGCCAGTAGTATGCTAGCGGGGGTGAATGAGCAGTTCTTC.

V gene TRBV20-1 combines with J gene TRBJ1-2; D unresolved. The germline V gene has CDR1 DFQATT and CDR2 SNEGSKA (reference sequence). This CDR3 is 11 amino acids long. V was clipped by 1 base and J by 12 bases, with 12 bases between them. The CDR3 is CSARGEEGDTF. CDR3 nucleotide sequence: TGCAGTGCTAGAGGGGAAGAAGGCGACACCTTC.

This clonotype was seen ten or more times. The chain carries TRBV7-8 and TRBJ2-5; 8 positions match TRBD1. The germline V gene has CDR1 SGHVS and CDR2 FQNEAQ. CDR3 size: 14 residues. V was clipped by 7 bases and J by 1 base; unmatched bases: 5. The CDR3 loop is CASTGGQVQETQYF. The DNA of the CDR3 is TGTGCCAGCACCGGGGGACAGGTCCAAGAGACCCAGTACTTC.

This clonotype was observed many times. A read error may account for a junction end that differs from germline. The chain links TRBV6-5 to TRBJ1-6; 7 positions agree with TRBD1. Looked up from germline, CDR1 is MNHEY and CDR2 is SVGAGI. This CDR3 has 17 residues. This chain's CDR3 is CASNYSGGGTYNSPLHF. The CDR3 nucleotides are TGTGCCAGCAATTACTCAGGGGGGGGTACCTATAATTCACCCCTCCACTTT.

This clonotype has at least ten counts. The rearrangement links TRBV19 to TRBJ1-5, with TRBD1 as a possible D gene (6 bases). The length of the CDR3 is 16 residues. Germline lookup yields CDR1 LNHDA and CDR2 SQIVND (reference sequence). V was clipped by 4 bases and J by 6 bases, with 19 bases between them. CDR3 DNA sequence: TGTGCCAGTAGTAGACACGGCCTACAGGGTGGTCAGCCCCAGCATTTT. Its translation: CASSRHGLQGGQPQHF.

There are many counts of this clonotype. The CDR3 reads CASTAGAFYNEQFF. The CDR3 region has the DNA TGTGCCAGTACTGCTGGGGCCTTCTACAATGAGCAGTTCTTC. The chain carries TRBV19 and TRBJ2-1; a possible D gene is TRBD1 (5 bases). The CDR3 contains 14 residues. Trimming stripped 7 bases from V and 3 bases from J, with 13 bases between. Germline CDR1 is LNHDA and CDR2 is SQIVND (reference sequence).

This clonotype was seen at least ten times. The chain employs TRBV12-3 or TRBV12-4 and TRBJ1-5, with TRBD1 as a possible D gene (5 bases). This CDR3 region has 13 residues. Trimming cost V 5 bases and J 10 bases, with 15 bases left between them. The CDR3 loop is CASSKGPGLPQHF. The CDR3 nucleotides read TGTGCCAGCAGTAAGGGACCGGGGCTACCCCAGCATTTT.

The DNA for the CDR3 is TGTGCCAGCTGCTTGCGGTACCAGAACACTGAAGCTTTCTTT. Encoded protein: CASCLRYQNTEAFF. This rearrangement joins TRBV6-2 or TRBV6-3 to TRBJ1-1, with D unclear. Germline CDR1 reads MNHEY; CDR2 reads SVGEGT. Trimming removed 8 bases from V and 1 base from J, with 14 bases in between. The CDR3 totals 14 residues.

At least ten counts were recorded for this clonotype. The chain links TRBV11-2 to TRBJ2-5; D is ambiguous. CDR3 size: 13 residues. The germline V and J ends were trimmed by 6 bases and 4 bases, with 12 bases remaining between them. Germline CDR1 SGHAT, CDR2 FQNNGV. The CDR3 sequence is CASRHLGRETQYF. The CDR3 coding sequence is TGTGCCAGCAGACACCTCGGGCGAGAGACCCAGTACTTC.

This clonotype appeared many times. The rearrangement uses TRBV2 and TRBJ2-1; 7 positions agree with TRBD2. Germline V gene lookup returns CDR1 SNHLY and CDR2 FYNNEI. The junction had 9 bases not matched to a gene; V was cut back by 4 bases and J by 3 bases. This CDR3 is 16 amino acids long. The CDR3 protein is CASSVASGGFYNEQFF. The CDR3 bases are TGTGCCAGCAGTGTGGCTAGCGGAGGCTTCTACAATGAGCAGTTCTTC.

Many counts were recorded for this clonotype. The J gene is TRBJ1-5, the V gene TRBV30; D call uncertain. Trimming cost V 0 bases and J 5 bases, with 5 bases left between them. This CDR3 contains 12 residues. From germline, CDR1 is GTSNPN and CDR2 SVGIG (reference sequence). CDR3 sequence: CAWSVNHQPQHF. The CDR3 DNA sequence: TGTGCCTGGAGTGTGAACCATCAGCCCCAGCATTTT.

The sample holds many counts of this clonotype. At one boundary the junction diverges from the germline segment, which might be a read error. The chain uses TRBV7-7 and TRBJ2-7; 11 nucleotides line up with TRBD2. Germline V gene sequence: CDR1 SSHAT, CDR2 FNYEAQ (reference sequence). This CDR3 is built from 16 residues. CDR3 loop: CASSPGTSGASYEQYF. The CDR3 DNA is TGTGCTAGCAGCCCTGGGACTAGCGGAGCCTCCTACGAGCAGTACTTC.

This clonotype was recorded at least ten times. V is TRBV25-1 and J is TRBJ1-1; D remains unclear. CDR3 length: 10 residues. Germline values: CDR1 MGHDK, CDR2 SYGVNS. Trimming removed 11 bases from V and 3 bases from J, with 7 bases in between. CDR3 protein: CAGMYTEAFF. Written as DNA, the CDR3 is TGTGCCGGCATGTACACTGAAGCTTTCTTT.

This clonotype has at least ten counts. The J gene is TRBJ1-5, the V gene TRBV4-1; a possible D gene is TRBD1 (6 bases). Trimming took off 0 bases at V and 0 bases at J, with 15 bases between the two ends. The CDR3 loop spans 18 amino acids. Germline V gene lookup returns CDR1 MGHRA and CDR2 YSYEKL. The CDR3 loop reads CASSQDVTGHYSNQPQHF. DNA of the CDR3: TGCGCCAGCAGCCAAGACGTGACAGGACACTATAGCAATCAGCCCCAGCATTTT.

This clonotype appeared many times. The rearrangement uses TRBV19 and TRBJ1-5; D might be TRBD1 (5 bases). CDR3 size: 17 residues. CDR1 is LNHDA and CDR2 is SQIVND in the germline V gene (reference sequence). V lost 7 bases to trimming and J lost 7 bases, with 26 bases between them. The CDR3 sequence: CASIPSRQGLARQPQHF. The CDR3, as DNA: TGTGCCAGTATCCCTAGCAGGCAGGGATTGGCTCGGCAGCCCCAGCATTTT.